This T cell receptor beta chain was recovered during a study of tumor-infiltrating lymphocytes in primary liver carcinoma (dated by TCRdb to about 2017). Regarding the study in general: The five patients, three men and two women aged 30 to 69 years, had hepatocellular carcinoma (four) or combined HCC and intrahepatic cholangiocarcinoma (one). The five patients had tumors of stage T1-T3 N0M0, with maximum diameters ranging from 4.2 to 10 cm. Each sample produced about 3.5 to 7.13 million productive TCRbeta reads, and read depth showed no significant difference between tissue types. For each liver tumor, the study sampled five regions along with adjacent normal tissue and blood, and applied TCRbeta repertoire sequencing, expression microarrays and whole-exome sequencing. A total of 35 or so specimens from 5 patients, comprising about 25 tumor regions, 5 adjacent noncancerous liver tissues and 5 peripheral blood samples, were covered by TCRbeta repertoire sequencing. To link TCRbeta repertoire diversity to the local molecular phenotype, the approximately 23 tumor region samples were profiled with Agilent mRNA microarrays. Reproducibility between technical replicate repertoires was high, with correlation coefficients above 0.98 and mean shared-clone rates about 0.9.

As concerns this clonotype: Its cognate antigen has yet to be identified. No much larger clonotype is one base removed from it; base qualities were not supplied.

Using a constant-region primer and ProtoScript II reverse transcriptase, TCRbeta-specific cDNA was reverse-transcribed from about 540 ng total RNA. Construction of the TCRbeta libraries relied on three nested rounds of multiplex PCR, following a slightly modified ARM-PCR procedure. Each of the first two PCR rounds ran for 9 to 11 cycles using multiplex TRBV1-TRBV30 forward primers together with a Cbeta reverse primer. Sample barcodes and Illumina adapters were added in a final 25-cycle PCR using Deep VentR polymerase. Amplicons of 200-500 bp were gel-purified with a QIAquick gel extraction kit before sequencing. TCRbeta amplicons were sequenced on an Illumina HiSeq 2500 with 250-bp paired-end reads. As for the original processing: Quality trimming of reads was performed with Trimmomatic v0.33, and paired reads were merged with FLASH v1.2.11 so that full CDR3 sequences could be recovered. V, D and J germline segments were assigned to the rearranged TCRbeta sequences by MiGEC v1.2.1b. Clonotype statistics and Shannon-Wiener diversity indices were calculated with VDJtools v1.0.0. To cut down on sampling bias, every analysis after diversity analysis relied on just the 250 most abundant clonotypes from each sample. Using fastp at Q25 and MiXCR, TCRdb reprocessed the public reads and kept productive beta chains. Rows are unified per CDR3 protein, each entry keeping the most common DNA and genes. In this record, the V and J calls reflect TCRdb's handling and not the investigators' own analysis. For this sample there are roughly 100,000 distinct CDR3 sequences; about four fifths appear just once. The top ten hold approximately 21% of the sample.

Without any cell sorting, total RNA and DNA were extracted together from approximately 22-30 mg of bulk tissue using the AllPrep DNA/RNA mini kit. Between late 2015 and March 2016, roughly 5 patients in China with histopathologically diagnosed primary liver carcinoma had their tumors surgically resected. Chronic HBV infection was present in the patients, and the patients were treatment-naive at sampling. Each tumor was sampled at five spatially separated regions: the superior, inferior, left-lateral and right-lateral poles and the tumor centre. Histology showed that every tumor sample contained more than 80% viable tumor cells. Pieces of fresh tumor and adjacent tissue were cut in half, with one half kept in RNAlater at -80 degrees C and the other half sent for histology. What the study reported, not specific to this receptor: Because only the TCR beta chain was sequenced and unpaired alpha chains were not captured, true repertoire diversity is likely underestimated. Comparison of CD4+ and CD8+ T cell repertoires was precluded by the use of bulk unsorted samples. Only about 8-25% of top clones were found in all five regions of a tumor, suggesting spatial heterogeneity of tumor-infiltrating T cells. Consistent with antigen-driven expansion, pairs of tumor regions showed higher repertoire overlap (mean about 36%) than either tumor-adjacent pairs (approximately 17%) or tumor-blood pairs (around 14%). Only a few patients were included in the study, and the authors note that the findings should be validated in a larger study. The top 250 clones made up a significantly larger repertoire fraction in tumors than in blood (p = 0.039).

V loses 6 bases of germline sequence and J loses 14 bases, and the interval between the two ends is 22 bases. The CDR1 and CDR2 encoded by the germline V gene (reference sequence) are SGHAT and FQDESV. The CDR3 starts with the cysteine, ends with the phenylalanine, and has 14 residues. Solely the CDR3 DNA is kept, with 42 bases framed from the first base. Sequenced input: liver tumor tissue from sampling region 3. The sample's cell subset or site label, decoded: tumor region T3, left-lateral pole. The chain is made from TRBV11-1 and TRBJ1-4, with no D gene named confidently. The TCR comes from a man in his forties with primary liver carcinoma and hepatitis B virus infection. CDR3 protein: CASRFDQEGGTLFF. The nucleotide sequence is TGTGCCAGCAGGTTCGACCAAGAAGGTGGAACCCTGTTTTTT.